The present TCR beta chain was sequenced within a study of CD8 T cells in ankylosing spondylitis. Quantitative 5'-RACE was performed with molecular barcodes, and it yielded the TCR beta libraries. TCRdb ran MiXCR on the 5' RACE reads and lists one entry per CDR3 protein. This sample has 250,000 or so distinct CDR3 sequences, with 15% to 20% found just once. Concerning this clonotype itself: What it recognizes is unknown.

This CDR3 region has 12 residues. Germline CDR1 reads SQVTM; CDR2 reads ANQGSEA. Trimming took 7 bases from V and 0 from J, leaving 10 bases between them. Study-wide results and caveats: CD8+ disease-linked clones were present at relatively low frequencies in blood.

Material: blood, either unsorted or a sorted T cell fraction (not recorded which). The sequence was collected from a male donor with ankylosing spondylitis or in good health (not recorded which). V usage is TRBV29-1 and J usage is TRBJ2-7, with a possible D match to TRBD1 (6 bases). The CDR3, as DNA: TGCAGCGCCTCGACAGGCTCCTACGAGCAGTACTTC. Translation: CSASTGSYEQYF.